The 24 T cell receptor beta chains below come from one sample, sequenced in a study of T cell responses to AZD1222 COVID-19 vaccine (dated by TCRdb to the early 2020s). Receptor amplification or capture employed the immunoSEQ multiplex PCR assay. Drawn from immuneACCESS, this table holds only the in-frame rearrangements with V and J called that TCRdb kept. Clones are partly lost; checked studies trace under half to an unresolved V gene and leave the rest unexplained. The table for this sample lists 150,000 to 180,000 clones; 88% of them were counted only once. Around 3.1% of the sample goes to the ten largest clones. The label giving this sample's time point can be read as: baseline before first vaccination. Specimen: peripheral blood, collected on day 0 of AZD1222 vaccination. The receptor set was obtained from an adult in good health.

V is TRBV7-2 and J is TRBJ2-7; 9 bases map to TRBD2. Germline loops: CDR1 SGHTA, CDR2 FQGNSA. Trimming took 6 bases from V and 0 from J; bases not matched to a gene: 6. The CDR3 has 15 amino acids. CDR3 sequence (DNA): TGTGCCAGCAGAATTAGCGGGGGCGCCTCCTACGAGCAGTACTTC. Residues: CASRISGGASYEQYF.

The rearrangement links TRBV19 to TRBJ1-1, with D uncertain. Germline CDR1 LNHDA, CDR2 SQIVND (reference sequence). This CDR3 comprises 13 residues. Trimming removed 5 bases from V and 0 bases from J, with 7 bases in between. DNA for the CDR3: TGTGCCAGTAGTTACGTCCTGAACACTGAAGCTTTCTTT. Its translation is CASSYVLNTEAFF.

This rearrangement joins TRBV10-2 to TRBJ2-3, with 14 bases that match TRBD2. The CDR3 is made up of 15 amino acids. J was trimmed by 6 bases and V by 7 bases; bases with no gene match: 6. Germline CDR1 and CDR2: WSHSY and SAAADI. CDR3 DNA sequence: TGCGCCAGCAAAGGACTAGCGGGGGGATCCGATACGCAGTATTTT. Its translation: CASKGLAGGSDTQYF.

The chain links TRBV4-3 to TRBJ2-5, with TRBD2 identical over 13 bases. The CDR3 sequence is 17 residues long. The V gene end was trimmed by 1 base and the J gene end by 1 base; junction bases not matched to a gene: 3. Germline CDR1 LGHNA, CDR2 YSLEER. The CDR3: CASSQGGLAGAQETQYF. The CDR3 DNA sequence: TGCGCCAGCAGCCAAGGCGGACTAGCGGGGGCCCAAGAGACCCAGTACTTC.

The rearrangement links TRBV28 to TRBJ2-7; tentatively, D is TRBD1 or TRBD2 (6 bases each). CDR1 is MDHEN and CDR2 is SYDVKM in the germline V gene. The CDR3 sequence is 16 residues long. With 6 bases removed from V and 2 bases from J, the gap between germline ends came to 20 bases. The CDR3 DNA reads TGTGCCAGCAGCTCCATCGGAGGGGGGTCCCCCTACGAGCAGTACTTC. Translation: CASSSIGGGSPYEQYF.

On this clone itself: An end of the junction differs from the germline gene, which may be a read error. The chain recombines TRBV10-1 with TRBJ2-3, with TRBD1 matching over 9 bases. The CDR3 covers 14 residues. Germline V lookup: CDR1 WNHNN, CDR2 SYGVQD (reference sequence). The CDR3 nucleotides are TGCGCCAGCGGTGGGGGACAGGGCACCGATACGCAGTATTTT. Protein: CASGGGQGTDTQYF.

The rearrangement uses TRBV27 and TRBJ2-2, with 8 bases identical to TRBD2. With V trimmed by 7 bases and J by 4 bases, 8 bases remained unmatched. The CDR3 spans 15 residues. Germline V lookup: CDR1 MNHEY, CDR2 SMNVEV (reference sequence). DNA for the CDR3: TGTGCCAGCACCCCCGGGACTAGGGTCACCGGGGAGCTGTTTTTT. Its protein product is CASTPGTRVTGELFF.

This clone has just a few counts. This chain links TRBV6-4 with TRBJ2-1; no clear D gene. The CDR3 runs to 13 residues. Germline V gene sequence: CDR1 MRHNA, CDR2 SNTAGT. With 4 bases removed from V and 8 bases from J, the gap between germline ends came to 12 bases. Here the CDR3 reads CASSATSLDEQFF. CDR3 coding DNA: TGTGCCAGCAGTGCGACCTCGTTGGATGAGCAGTTCTTC.

The rearrangement joins TRBV21-1 to TRBJ2-3; TRBD2 is taken as the D call from the table, unchecked against the DNA. TRBV21-1 is reported as a pseudogene. CDR3 size: 17 residues. The CDR3 DNA reads TGTGCCAGCAGCAAACTGGGTCCTAGCGGGGGTGTAGATACGCAGTATTTT. This gives the protein CASSKLGPSGGVDTQYF.

The rearrangement links TRBV19 to TRBJ1-2, with D possibly matching TRBD1 (5 bases). The CDR3 runs 13 residues. Germline CDR1 LNHDA, CDR2 SQIVND (reference sequence). With 5 bases removed from V and 2 bases from J, the gap between germline ends came to 9 bases. CDR3 nucleotides: TGTGCCAGTAGTGGGACTGGGAACTATGGCTACACCTTC. Its translation is CASSGTGNYGYTF.

The rearrangement links TRBV6-5 to TRBJ1-2; TRBD1 might be the D (6 bases). This CDR3 is built from 14 residues. The V end lost 0 bases, the J end lost 7 bases, and 12 bases lay between the germline ends. CDR1 and CDR2 from the germline V gene are MNHEY and SVGAGI. CDR3 bases: TGTGCCAGCAGTTACTCCAACAGGGTCTCTGGCTACACCTTC. Its protein is CASSYSNRVSGYTF.

The rearrangement uses TRBV23-1 and TRBJ2-7; D gene uncertain. TRBV23-1 is placed among ORFs of uncertain function. The ends were cut back, 6 bases at V and 4 bases at J, with 19 bases in the middle. CDR3 length: 15 residues. CDR3 bases: TGCGCCAGCAGCCCAAGGACGGCGAGAAAATACGAGCAGTACTTC. Amino acid sequence: CASSPRTARKYEQYF.

This clone was detected only a few times. The chain recombines TRBV19 with TRBJ1-5; 10 bases are a match to TRBD1. Germline CDR1 and CDR2: LNHDA and SQIVND (reference sequence). This CDR3 is built from 16 residues. The V gene end was trimmed by 1 base and the J gene end by 4 bases; junction bases not matched to a gene: 4. The CDR3 DNA is TGTGCCAGTAGTATAGGACGGGACAGGGGAAATCAGCCCCAGCATTTT. This codes for CASSIGRDRGNQPQHF.

The chain recombines TRBV7-2 with TRBJ1-6; 10 nucleotides line up with TRBD1. With V trimmed by 8 bases and J by 9 bases, 4 bases remained unmatched. The CDR3 runs to 13 residues. CDR1 and CDR2 from the germline V gene are SGHTA and FQGNSA. Written as DNA, the CDR3 is TGTGCCAGCTCGGGACAGGGGTTTTCACCCCTCCACTTT. It specifies CASSGQGFSPLHF.

The V gene is TRBV7-9, the J gene TRBJ2-7, with 9 bases that match TRBD1. Germline CDR1 and CDR2: SEHNR and FQNEAQ (reference sequence). V shed 1 base and J 10 bases; nucleotides not matched to a gene: 11. The CDR3 length is 15 residues. The CDR3 reads CASSLVGQGDLDQYF. Here the CDR3 DNA reads TGTGCCAGCAGCTTAGTGGGACAGGGAGATTTGGATCAGTACTTC.

This chain uses TRBV11-2 with TRBJ1-2; TRBD1 is a possible D gene (5 bases). There are 15 residues in the CDR3. Germline loops: CDR1 SGHAT, CDR2 FQNNGV. V lost 5 bases and J 5 bases, leaving 18 bases between the germline ends. CDR3 amino acids: CASSLTRDGRYGYTF. The CDR3 coding sequence is TGTGCCAGCAGCCTAACCCGGGACGGTCGATATGGCTACACCTTC.

The chain links TRBV19 to TRBJ1-5; D is uncertain. The CDR3 consists of 14 residues. Deletions cut 3 bases from V and 2 bases from J, with 8 bases between. Germline V gene sequence: CDR1 LNHDA, CDR2 SQIVND (reference sequence). CDR3 sequence: CASSMVAGNQPQHF. In DNA form, the CDR3 reads TGTGCCAGTAGTATGGTCGCCGGCAATCAGCCCCAGCATTTT.

The chain couples TRBV6-5 to TRBJ1-1; no clear D. Germline CDR1 and CDR2: MNHEY and SVGAGI. V dropped 6 bases and J dropped 1 base, with 6 bases sitting between them. The CDR3 is made up of 12 amino acids. The CDR3: CASRGGNTEAFF. The CDR3 DNA follows: TGTGCCAGCAGGGGAGGGAACACTGAAGCTTTCTTT.

V and J are TRBV12-3 or TRBV12-4 and TRBJ1-5; unclear D gene. The length of the CDR3 is 13 residues. Between the trimmed V and J ends, which lost 3 bases and 1 base, there was a span of 4 bases. The CDR3 loop reads CASSFDSNQPQHF. The CDR3 nucleotides read TGTGCCAGCAGTTTCGACAGCAATCAGCCCCAGCATTTT.

The rearrangement uses TRBV19 and TRBJ1-1; D is undetermined. Deletions cut 1 base from V and 0 bases from J, with 9 bases between. Germline V gives CDR1 LNHDA, CDR2 SQIVND (reference sequence). This CDR3 spans 15 amino acids. The CDR3 DNA reads as TGTGCCAGTAGTATAGGCACAATCATGAACACTGAAGCTTTCTTT. Amino acid sequence: CASSIGTIMNTEAFF.

This clone was recorded a few times. The chain couples TRBV29-1 to TRBJ1-2, with 10 bases that match TRBD1. The CDR3 is made up of 13 amino acids. Per germline, CDR1 SQVTM and CDR2 ANQGSEA. Trimming removed 5 bases from V and 7 bases from J; junction bases left unmatched: 7. CDR3 bases: TGCAGCGTTCGGACAGGGGGGCGAAGTGGCTACACCTTC. The encoded protein is CSVRTGGRSGYTF.

The chain joins TRBV4-1 to TRBJ1-2, with D unclear. This CDR3 comprises 15 residues. Looked up from germline, CDR1 is MGHRA and CDR2 is YSYEKL. V lost 0 bases and J 4 bases, leaving 12 bases between the germline ends. The CDR3 loop is CASSQDPYSGYGYTF. CDR3 coding DNA: TGCGCCAGCAGCCAAGATCCTTACAGTGGCTATGGCTACACCTTC.

The chain links TRBV7-9 to TRBJ1-4, with D possibly TRBD1 on 6 matching bases. Germline V lookup: CDR1 SEHNR, CDR2 FQNEAQ (reference sequence). This CDR3 has 15 residues. Trimming shortened V by 0 bases and J by 1 base, and 6 bases separated the two germline ends. The CDR3 reads CASSLATGTNEKLFF. For the CDR3, the DNA is TGTGCCAGCAGCTTAGCGACAGGAACTAATGAAAAACTGTTTTTT.

This clone was seen a single time. The CDR3 sequence: CASSATGGITEAFF. CDR3 DNA sequence: TGTGCCAGTAGTGCGACAGGGGGGATCACTGAAGCTTTCTTT. This sequence joins TRBV19 and TRBJ1-1; 9 nucleotides agree with TRBD1. The germline V gene encodes CDR1 LNHDA and CDR2 SQIVND (reference sequence). V gave up 5 bases and J gave up 4 bases; unmatched junction bases: 5. The CDR3 consists of 14 residues.